This T cell receptor beta chain was identified in a study of T cell responses to AZD1222 COVID-19 vaccine. Study results and limitations: Reports say nearly half of spike-specific TCRs go after unmutated variant regions.

As regards this clone: Its antigen remains unknown.

V was trimmed by 0 bases and J by 0 bases, leaving 9 bases between them. The CDR3 has 15 amino acids. Germline loops: CDR1 GTSNPN, CDR2 SVGIG (reference sequence). Assay: immunoSEQ multiplex PCR; the TCRdb copy retains only in-frame clones and omits some. The sample holds tens of thousands of clones, around 85% seen once. This sequence joins TRBV30 and TRBJ1-5; tentative D call: TRBD1 (5 bases). This TCR derives from an adult who received the AZD1222 COVID-19 vaccine. The sample was peripheral blood, taken 28 days after the second AZD1222 dose. As DNA, the CDR3 is TGTGCCTGGAGTGTGGGACGTTATAGCAATCAGCCCCAGCATTTT. Translated: CAWSVGRYSNQPQHF.